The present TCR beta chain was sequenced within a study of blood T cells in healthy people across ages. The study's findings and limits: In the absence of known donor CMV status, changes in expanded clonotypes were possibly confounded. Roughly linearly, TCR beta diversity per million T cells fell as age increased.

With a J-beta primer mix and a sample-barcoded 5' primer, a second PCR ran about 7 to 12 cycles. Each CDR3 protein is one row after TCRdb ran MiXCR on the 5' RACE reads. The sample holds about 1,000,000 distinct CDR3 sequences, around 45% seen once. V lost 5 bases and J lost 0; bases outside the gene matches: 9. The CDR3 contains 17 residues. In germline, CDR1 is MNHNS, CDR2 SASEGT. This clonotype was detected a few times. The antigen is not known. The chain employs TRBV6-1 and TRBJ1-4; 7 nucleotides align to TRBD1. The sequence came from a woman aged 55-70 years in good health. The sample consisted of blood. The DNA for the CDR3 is TGTGCCAGCAGTCGTACAGGGGAAGGGGCAACTAATGAAAAACTGTTTTTT. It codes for CASSRTGEGATNEKLFF.